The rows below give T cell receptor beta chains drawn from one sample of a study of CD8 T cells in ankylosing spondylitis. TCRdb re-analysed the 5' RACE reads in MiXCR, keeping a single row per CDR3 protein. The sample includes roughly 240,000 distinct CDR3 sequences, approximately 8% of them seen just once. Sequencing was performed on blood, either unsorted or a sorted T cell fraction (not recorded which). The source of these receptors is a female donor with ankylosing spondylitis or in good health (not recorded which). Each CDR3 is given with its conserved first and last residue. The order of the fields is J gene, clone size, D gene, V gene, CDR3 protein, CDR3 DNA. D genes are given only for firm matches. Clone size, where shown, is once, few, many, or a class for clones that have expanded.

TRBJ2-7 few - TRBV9 CASSVASDDYEQYF TGTGCCAGCAGCGTAGCCTCGGACGATTACGAGCAGTACTTC
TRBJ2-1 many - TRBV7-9 CASRPGEQFF TGTGCCTCCCGGCCGGGGGAGCAGTTCTTC
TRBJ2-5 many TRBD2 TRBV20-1 CSARRGLAGVAGETQYF TGCAGTGCTAGAAGGGGACTAGCGGGAGTAGCCGGAGAGACCCAGTACTTC
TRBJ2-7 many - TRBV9 CASSVGASYEQYF TGTGCCAGCAGCGTAGGGGCGTCCTACGAGCAGTACTTC
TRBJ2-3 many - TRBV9 CASSSSQGTQYF TGTGCCAGCAGCTCCTCGCAGGGTACGCAGTATTTT
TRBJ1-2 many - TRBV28 CASSPLSQNKATF TGTGCCAGCAGTCCCCTGAGTCAAAATAAGGCCACCTTC
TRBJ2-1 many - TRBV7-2 CASSLDQGFYNEQFF TGTGCCAGCAGCTTAGACCAGGGGTTCTACAATGAGCAGTTCTTC
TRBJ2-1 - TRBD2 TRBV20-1 CSAAGTRSSNEQFF TGCAGTGCTGCTGGGACTAGATCCTCCAATGAGCAGTTCTTC
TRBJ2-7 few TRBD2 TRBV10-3 CAIRASGRDGYEQYF TGTGCCATCAGGGCTAGCGGGCGGGACGGTTACGAGCAGTACTTC
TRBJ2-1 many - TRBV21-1 CASSESGRACNEQFF TGTGCCAGCAGCGAAAGCGGGAGGGCCTGTAATGAGCAGTTCTTC
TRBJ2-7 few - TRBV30 CAWSKGTIPYEQYF TGTGCCTGGAGTAAGGGGACCATTCCCTACGAGCAGTACTTC
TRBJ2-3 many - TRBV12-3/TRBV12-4 CASSASGNPVTQYF TGTGCCAGCAGCGCAAGCGGTAACCCGGTTACGCAGTATTTT
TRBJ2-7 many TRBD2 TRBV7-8 CASSSLTSGSNEQYF TGTGCCAGCAGCTCCCTGACTAGCGGGAGTAACGAGCAGTACTTC
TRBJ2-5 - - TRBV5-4 CASGPGGQETQYF TGTGCCAGCGGCCCTGGGGGACAAGAGACCCAGTACTTC
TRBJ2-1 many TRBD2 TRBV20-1 CSAREGLASSYNEQFF TGCAGTGCTAGAGAGGGACTAGCGAGCTCCTACAATGAGCAGTTCTTC
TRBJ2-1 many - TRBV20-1 CSAHDPAEPNEQFF TGCAGTGCCCATGACCCAGCGGAACCTAATGAGCAGTTCTTC
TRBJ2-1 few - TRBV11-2 CASKSANNEQFF TGTGCCAGCAAGTCGGCAAACAATGAGCAGTTCTTC
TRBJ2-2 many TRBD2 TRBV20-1 CSAIAGGVVGELFF TGCAGTGCTATCGCGGGAGGGGTGGTCGGGGAGCTGTTTTTT
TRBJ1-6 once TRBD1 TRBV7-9 CASSLDRGRNSPLHF TGTGCCAGCAGCTTGGACAGGGGGAGGAATTCACCCCTCCACTTT
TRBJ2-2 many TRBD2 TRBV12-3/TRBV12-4 CASRAGLEDTGELFF TGTGCCAGTAGAGCCGGACTAGAAGACACCGGGGAGCTGTTTTTT
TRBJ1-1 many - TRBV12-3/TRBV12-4 CASSWQGRGEAFF TGTGCCAGCAGTTGGCAGGGGAGGGGTGAAGCTTTCTTT
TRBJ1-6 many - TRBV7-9 CASSLQARNSPLHF TGTGCCAGCAGCCTCCAGGCGCGTAATTCACCCCTCCACTTT